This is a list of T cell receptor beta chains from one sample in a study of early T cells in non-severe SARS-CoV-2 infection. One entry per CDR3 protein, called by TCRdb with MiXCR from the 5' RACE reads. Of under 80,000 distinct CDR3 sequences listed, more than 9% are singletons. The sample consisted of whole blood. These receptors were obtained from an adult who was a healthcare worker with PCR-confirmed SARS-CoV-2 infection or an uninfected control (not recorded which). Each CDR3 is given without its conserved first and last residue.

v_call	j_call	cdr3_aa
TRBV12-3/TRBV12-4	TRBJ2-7	ASTSGDTYSYEQY
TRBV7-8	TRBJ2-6	ASSSYRAPGANVLT
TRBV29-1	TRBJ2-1	SVSRTEQF
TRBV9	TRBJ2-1	ASSVEGAGYGEQF
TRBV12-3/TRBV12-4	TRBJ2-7	ASSGPTYEQY
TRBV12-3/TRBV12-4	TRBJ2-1	ASSLVGLAGRYNEQF
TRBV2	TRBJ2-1	AGGRDYNEQF
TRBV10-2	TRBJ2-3	ASSESGDTQY
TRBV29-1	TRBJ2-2	SVDIGATGELF
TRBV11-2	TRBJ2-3	ASSTLRGWDTQY
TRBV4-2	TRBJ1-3	ASSQGDSGNTIY
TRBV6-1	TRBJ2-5	AIHLFQTQY
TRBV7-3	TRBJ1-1	ASSLQGRGTEAF
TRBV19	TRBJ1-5	ASSIVHSVPRPQH
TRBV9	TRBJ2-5	ASSAYQETQY
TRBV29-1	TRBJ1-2	SVGQNYGYT
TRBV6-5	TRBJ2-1	ASSRRVAGDNEQF
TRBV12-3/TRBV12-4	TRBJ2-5	ASSTDRGYFQTQY
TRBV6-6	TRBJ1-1	ASSYPTGTEAF
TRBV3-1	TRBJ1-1	ASADRVKAF
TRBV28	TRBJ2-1	ASSLPQAGAINEQF
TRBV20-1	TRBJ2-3	SATGTDIQY
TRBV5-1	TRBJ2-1	ASSRGLAGYNEQF
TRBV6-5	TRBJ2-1	ASSGTAHYNEQF
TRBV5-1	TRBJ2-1	ASSLQGMDNEQF
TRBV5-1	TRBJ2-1	ASSLRGLGLYNEQF
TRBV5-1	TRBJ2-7	ASSLGQEIAYEQY
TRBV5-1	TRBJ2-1	ASSPGRSLPEQF
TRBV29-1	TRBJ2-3	SVEGTSTADTQY
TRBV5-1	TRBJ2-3	ASSFASTDTQY
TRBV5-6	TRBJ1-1	ASSLEARNTEAF
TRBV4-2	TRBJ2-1	ASSQVGGGSRNEQF
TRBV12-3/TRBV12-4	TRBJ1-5	ASSLDSTGAAVWAQH
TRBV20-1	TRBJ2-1	SARSRDDSYNEQF
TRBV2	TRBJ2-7	ASSEEGQGGGEQY
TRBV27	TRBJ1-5	ASSLRGGPNQPQH
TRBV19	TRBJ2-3	ASNSWDTDTQY
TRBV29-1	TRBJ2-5	SVVSAGGGETQY
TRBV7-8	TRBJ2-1	ASSFLAGGRGEQF
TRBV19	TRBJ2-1	ASSSGSYNEQF
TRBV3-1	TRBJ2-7	ASSRGTESTEQY
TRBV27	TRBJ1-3	ASSFSRAPGNTIY
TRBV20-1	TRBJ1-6	SARAQGGSLH
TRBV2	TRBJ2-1	ASSTDYPKQF
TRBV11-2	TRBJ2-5	ASSSRQGEGETQY